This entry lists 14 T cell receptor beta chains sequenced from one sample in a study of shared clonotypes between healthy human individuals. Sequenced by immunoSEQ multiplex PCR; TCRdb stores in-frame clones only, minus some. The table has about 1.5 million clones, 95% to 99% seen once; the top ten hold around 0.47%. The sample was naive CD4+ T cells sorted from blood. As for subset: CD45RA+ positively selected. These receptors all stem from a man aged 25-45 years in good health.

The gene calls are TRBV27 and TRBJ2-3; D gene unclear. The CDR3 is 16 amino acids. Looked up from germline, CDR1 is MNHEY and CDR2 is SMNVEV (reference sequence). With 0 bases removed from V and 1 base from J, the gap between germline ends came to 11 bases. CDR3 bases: TGTGCCAGCAGTTTATCGCCGGAACTTGGCACAGATACGCAGTATTTT. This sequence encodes CASSLSPELGTDTQYF.

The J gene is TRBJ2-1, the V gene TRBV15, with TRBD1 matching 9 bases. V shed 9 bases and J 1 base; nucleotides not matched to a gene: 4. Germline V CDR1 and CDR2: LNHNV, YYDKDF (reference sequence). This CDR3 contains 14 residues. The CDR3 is CATAQGASYNEQFF. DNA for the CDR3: TGTGCCACAGCACAGGGGGCGTCCTACAATGAGCAGTTCTTC.

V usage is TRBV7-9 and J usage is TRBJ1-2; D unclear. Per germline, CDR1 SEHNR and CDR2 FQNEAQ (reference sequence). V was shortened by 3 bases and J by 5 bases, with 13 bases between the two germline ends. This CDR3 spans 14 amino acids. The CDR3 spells CASSFSGRIYGYTF. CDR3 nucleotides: TGTGCCAGCAGCTTCTCTGGACGGATATATGGCTACACCTTC.

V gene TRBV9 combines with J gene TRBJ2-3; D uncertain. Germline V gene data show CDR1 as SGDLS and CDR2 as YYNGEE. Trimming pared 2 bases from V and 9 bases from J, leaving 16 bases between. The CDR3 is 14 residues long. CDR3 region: CASSVGMRLETQYF. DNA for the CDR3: TGTGCCAGCAGCGTCGGAATGAGATTGGAAACGCAGTATTTT. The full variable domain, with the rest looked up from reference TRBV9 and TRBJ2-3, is DSGVTQTPKHLITATGQRVTLRCSPRSGDLSVYWYQQSLDQGLQFLIQYYNGEERAKGNILERFSAQQFPDLHSELNLSSLELGDSALYFCASSVGMRLETQYFGPGTRLTVL.

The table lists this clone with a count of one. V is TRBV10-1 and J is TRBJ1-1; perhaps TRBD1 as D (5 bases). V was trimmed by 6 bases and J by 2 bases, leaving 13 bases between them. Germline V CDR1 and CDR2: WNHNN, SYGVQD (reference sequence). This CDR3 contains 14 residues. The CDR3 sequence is CASSFSGSNTEAFF. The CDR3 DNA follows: TGCGCCAGCAGCTTCTCAGGGAGTAACACTGAAGCTTTCTTT.

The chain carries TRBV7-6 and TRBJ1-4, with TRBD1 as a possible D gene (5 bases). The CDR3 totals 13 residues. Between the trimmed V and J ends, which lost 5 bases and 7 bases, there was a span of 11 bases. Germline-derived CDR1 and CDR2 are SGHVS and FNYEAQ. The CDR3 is CASSPWGSEKLFF. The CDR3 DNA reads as TGTGCCAGCAGCCCGTGGGGGAGTGAAAAACTGTTTTTT.

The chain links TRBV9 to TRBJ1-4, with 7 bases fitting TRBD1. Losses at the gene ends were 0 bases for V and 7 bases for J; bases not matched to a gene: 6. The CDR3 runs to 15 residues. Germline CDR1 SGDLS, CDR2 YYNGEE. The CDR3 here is CASSVDGGGGEKLFF. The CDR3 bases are TGTGCCAGCAGCGTAGATGGAGGGGGCGGTGAAAAACTGTTTTTT.

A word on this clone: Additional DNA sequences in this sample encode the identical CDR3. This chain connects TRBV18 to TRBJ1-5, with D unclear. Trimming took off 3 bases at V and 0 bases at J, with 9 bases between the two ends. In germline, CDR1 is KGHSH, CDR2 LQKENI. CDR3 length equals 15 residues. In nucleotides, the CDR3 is TGTGCCAGCTCACCGTTGGGGAATAGCAATCAGCCCCAGCATTTT. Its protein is CASSPLGNSNQPQHF.

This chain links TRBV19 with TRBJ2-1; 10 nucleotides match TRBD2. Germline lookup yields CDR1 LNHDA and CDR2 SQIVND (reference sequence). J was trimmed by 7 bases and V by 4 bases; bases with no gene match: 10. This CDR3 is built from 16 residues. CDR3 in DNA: TGTGCCAGTAGTACCCTCAGCGGGAGGGCCCAAAATGAGCAGTTCTTC. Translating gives CASSTLSGRAQNEQFF. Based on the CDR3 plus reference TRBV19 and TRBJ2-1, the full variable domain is DGGITQSPKYLFRKEGQNVTLSCEQNLNHDAMYWYRQDPGQGLRLIYYSQIVNDFQKGDIAEGYSVSREKKESFPLTVTSAQKNPTAFYLCASSTLSGRAQNEQFFGPGTRLTVL.

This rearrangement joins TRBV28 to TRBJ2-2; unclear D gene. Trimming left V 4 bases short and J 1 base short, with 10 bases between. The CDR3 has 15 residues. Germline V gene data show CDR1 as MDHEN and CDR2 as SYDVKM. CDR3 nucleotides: TGTGCCAGCAGTTCCTGGACGGGGAACACCGGGGAGCTGTTTTTT. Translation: CASSSWTGNTGELFF.

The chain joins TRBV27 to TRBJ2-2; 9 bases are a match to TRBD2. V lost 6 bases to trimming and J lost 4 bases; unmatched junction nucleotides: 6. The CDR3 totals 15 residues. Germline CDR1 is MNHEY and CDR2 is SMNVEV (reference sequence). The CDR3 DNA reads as TGTGCCAGCAGGCCGGCGGGAGGGAGCACCGGGGAGCTGTTTTTT. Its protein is CASRPAGGSTGELFF.

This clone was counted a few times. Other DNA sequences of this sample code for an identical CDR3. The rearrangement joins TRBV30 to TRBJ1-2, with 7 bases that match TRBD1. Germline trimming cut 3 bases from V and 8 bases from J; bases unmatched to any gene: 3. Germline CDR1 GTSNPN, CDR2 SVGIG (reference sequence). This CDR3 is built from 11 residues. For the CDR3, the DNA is TGTGCCTGGAGCTGGACAGGCGGCTACACCTTC. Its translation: CAWSWTGGYTF.

CDR3 region: CAISRQNTGELFF. CDR3 coding DNA: TGTGCCATCAGCCGACAGAACACCGGGGAGCTGTTTTTT. The chain couples TRBV10-3 to TRBJ2-2; no clear D. Germline CDR1 is ENHRY and CDR2 is SYGVKD. The CDR3 runs 13 residues. V was trimmed by 6 bases and J by 1 base, leaving 6 bases between them.

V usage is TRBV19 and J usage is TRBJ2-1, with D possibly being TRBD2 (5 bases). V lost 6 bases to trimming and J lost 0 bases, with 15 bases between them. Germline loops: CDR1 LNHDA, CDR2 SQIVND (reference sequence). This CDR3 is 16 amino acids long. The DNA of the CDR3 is TGTGCCAGTAGCCCCGTTAGCGACTACTCCTACAATGAGCAGTTCTTC. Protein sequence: CASSPVSDYSYNEQFF. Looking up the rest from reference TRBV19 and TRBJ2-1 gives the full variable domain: DGGITQSPKYLFRKEGQNVTLSCEQNLNHDAMYWYRQDPGQGLRLIYYSQIVNDFQKGDIAEGYSVSREKKESFPLTVTSAQKNPTAFYLCASSPVSDYSYNEQFFGPGTRLTVL.